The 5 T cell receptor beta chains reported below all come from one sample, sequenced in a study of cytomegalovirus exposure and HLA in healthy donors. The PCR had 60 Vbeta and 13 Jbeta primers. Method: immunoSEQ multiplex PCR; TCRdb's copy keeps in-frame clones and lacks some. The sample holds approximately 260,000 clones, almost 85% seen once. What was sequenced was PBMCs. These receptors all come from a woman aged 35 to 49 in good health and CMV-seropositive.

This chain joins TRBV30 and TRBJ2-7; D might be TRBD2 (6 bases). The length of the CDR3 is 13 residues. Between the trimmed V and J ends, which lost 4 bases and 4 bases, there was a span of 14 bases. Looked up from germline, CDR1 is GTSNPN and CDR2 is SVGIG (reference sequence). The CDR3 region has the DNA TGTGCCTGGAATTCCGGGACTTCATACGAGCAGTACTTC. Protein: CAWNSGTSYEQYF.

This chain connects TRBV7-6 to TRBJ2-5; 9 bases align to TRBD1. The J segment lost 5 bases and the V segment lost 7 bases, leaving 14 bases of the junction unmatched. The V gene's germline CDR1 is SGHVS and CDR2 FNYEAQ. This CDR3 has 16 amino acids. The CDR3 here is CASNLGGTGPTETQYF. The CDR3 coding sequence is TGTGCCAGCAACTTGGGGGGGACAGGGCCCACGGAGACCCAGTACTTC.

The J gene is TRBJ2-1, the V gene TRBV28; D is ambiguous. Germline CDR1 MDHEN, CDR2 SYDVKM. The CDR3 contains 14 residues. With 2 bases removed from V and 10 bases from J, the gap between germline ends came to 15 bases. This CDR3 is CASSLGGSPREQFF. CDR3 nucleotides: TGTGCCAGCAGTTTAGGTGGCTCGCCGCGGGAGCAGTTCTTC.

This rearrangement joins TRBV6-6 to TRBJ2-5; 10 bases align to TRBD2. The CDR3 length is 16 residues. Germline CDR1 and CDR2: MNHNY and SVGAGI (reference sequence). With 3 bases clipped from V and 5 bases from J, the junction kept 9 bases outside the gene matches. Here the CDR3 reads CASSYGASGSSETQYF. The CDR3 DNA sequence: TGTGCCAGCAGTTATGGGGCTAGCGGGAGTTCGGAGACCCAGTACTTC.

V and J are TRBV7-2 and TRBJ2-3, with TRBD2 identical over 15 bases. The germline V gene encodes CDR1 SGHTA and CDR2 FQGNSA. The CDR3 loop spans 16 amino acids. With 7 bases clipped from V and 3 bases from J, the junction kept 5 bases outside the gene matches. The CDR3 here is CASTLGTSGRTDTQYF. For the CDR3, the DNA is TGTGCCAGCACCTTGGGGACTAGCGGGAGGACAGATACGCAGTATTTT.